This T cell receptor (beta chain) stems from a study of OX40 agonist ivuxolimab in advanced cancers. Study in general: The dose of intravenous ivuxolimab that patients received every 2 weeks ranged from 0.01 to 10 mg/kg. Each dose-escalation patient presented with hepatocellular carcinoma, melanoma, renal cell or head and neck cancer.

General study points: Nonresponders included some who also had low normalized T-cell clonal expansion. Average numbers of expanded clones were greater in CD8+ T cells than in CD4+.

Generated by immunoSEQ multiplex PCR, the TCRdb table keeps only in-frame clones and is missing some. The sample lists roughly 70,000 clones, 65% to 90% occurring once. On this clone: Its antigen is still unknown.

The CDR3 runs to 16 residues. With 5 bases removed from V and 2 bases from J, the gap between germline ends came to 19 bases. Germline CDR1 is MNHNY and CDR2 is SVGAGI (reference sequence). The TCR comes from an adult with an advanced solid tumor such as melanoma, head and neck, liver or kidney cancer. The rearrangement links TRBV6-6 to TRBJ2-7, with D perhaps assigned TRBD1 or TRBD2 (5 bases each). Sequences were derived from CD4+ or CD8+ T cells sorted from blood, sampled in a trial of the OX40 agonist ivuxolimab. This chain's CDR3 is CASSQQTGTKPYEQYF. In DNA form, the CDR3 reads TGTGCCAGCAGTCAACAAACCGGGACGAAGCCCTACGAGCAGTACTTC.